The 21 T cell receptor beta chains reported below all come from one sample, sequenced in a study of spatial heterogeneity in lung cancer. Using its own MiXCR run on the 5' RACE reads, TCRdb lists one record per CDR3 protein. Of under 100,000 distinct CDR3 sequences listed, approximately 8.2% are singletons. The time point denotes: sample taken at primary tumor resection. Sequencing was performed on whole RNA extracted from tumor and nontumor lung tissue, or from frozen PBMC, and the material was left unsorted. The sequencing here drew on PBMCs, taken at surgery. These receptors all come from a male donor with early-stage non-small cell lung cancer.

A few counts support this clonotype. The gene calls are TRBV10-3 and TRBJ1-5, with a weak D call TRBD1 (6 bases). The CDR3 is made up of 13 amino acids. The germline V and J ends were trimmed by 6 bases and 4 bases, with 10 bases remaining between them. Per germline, CDR1 ENHRY and CDR2 SYGVKD. This CDR3 reads CAIRDRWNQPQHF. CDR3 nucleotides: TGTGCCATCAGGGACAGATGGAATCAGCCCCAGCATTTT.

This clonotype was detected many times. The V and J genes are TRBV5-4 and TRBJ2-5, with TRBD2 matching over 9 bases. Germline trimming cut 2 bases from V and 0 bases from J; bases unmatched to any gene: 2. Germline V gene sequence: CDR1 SGHNT, CDR2 YYREEE (reference sequence). CDR3 length: 15 residues. CDR3 nucleotide sequence: TGTGCCAGCAGCTTAGCGGGGGGCAACCAAGAGACCCAGTACTTC. Its translation: CASSLAGGNQETQYF.

This clonotype was observed at least ten times. J is TRBJ2-1 and V is TRBV29-1; perhaps TRBD2 as D (6 bases). This CDR3 has 12 amino acids. V was pared by 6 bases and J by 6 bases, with 12 bases between. Germline CDR1 SQVTM, CDR2 ANQGSEA. In nucleotides, the CDR3 is TGCAGCGTCCGGGACTTTTTCAATGAGCAGTTCTTC. Translated, it gives CSVRDFFNEQFF.

This clonotype was observed a handful of times. The rearrangement links TRBV25-1 to TRBJ1-3, with D maybe TRBD1 (5 bases). The CDR3 has 14 residues. Trimming shortened V by 3 bases and J by 4 bases, and 10 bases separated the two germline ends. The germline V gene has CDR1 MGHDK and CDR2 SYGVNS. The chain's CDR3 is CASSEGRGGNTIYF. The CDR3 DNA reads TGTGCCAGCAGTGAGGGCCGGGGCGGAAACACCATATATTTT. Full variable domain (remainder filled in from reference TRBV25-1 and TRBJ1-3): EADIYQTPRYLVIGTGKKITLECSQTMGHDKMYWYQQDPGMELHLIHYSYGVNSTEKGDLSSESTVSRIRTEHFPLTLESARPSHTSQYLCASSEGRGGNTIYFGEGSWLTVV.

The chain has TRBV5-1 and TRBJ2-7, with 10 bases identical to TRBD1. This CDR3 region has 15 residues. With V trimmed by 0 bases and J by 6 bases, 6 bases remained unmatched. Per germline, CDR1 SGHRS and CDR2 YFSETQ. CDR3 DNA: TGCGCCAGCAGCTTGGGGGACAGGGGAGTCCTCGAGCAGTACTTC. It encodes CASSLGDRGVLEQYF.

This clonotype was observed a handful of times. This rearrangement joins TRBV20-1 to TRBJ1-1, with TRBD1 as a possible D gene (6 bases). Germline loops: CDR1 DFQATT, CDR2 SNEGSKA (reference sequence). The CDR3 is made up of 15 amino acids. Trimming removed 8 bases from V and 0 bases from J, with 19 bases in between. The CDR3 region is CSPGSTGTLNTEAFF. The DNA for the CDR3 is TGCAGTCCGGGTTCTACAGGGACTTTGAACACTGAAGCTTTCTTT.

This clonotype was counted between two and nine times. In DNA form, the CDR3 reads TGCAGTGCTAGAGATCGGAACAGGAACACTGAAGCTTTCTTT. It translates to CSARDRNRNTEAFF. V is TRBV20-1 and J is TRBJ1-1, with no clear D. The CDR3 has 14 amino acids. CDR1 and CDR2 (germline): DFQATT, SNEGSKA (reference sequence). V gave up 0 bases and J gave up 1 base, with 9 bases separating them.

This clonotype occurred many times. J is TRBJ1-2 and V is TRBV7-3; 8 bases agree with TRBD1. This CDR3 is 14 amino acids long. V shed 2 bases and J 8 bases; nucleotides not matched to a gene: 7. Germline CDR1 and CDR2: SGHTA and FQGTGA. This CDR3 is CASSLSGQGEGYTF. The CDR3 nucleotides read TGTGCCAGCAGCTTATCCGGACAGGGAGAAGGCTACACCTTC.

This clonotype has just a few counts. The chain combines TRBV20-1 with TRBJ2-5; possibly TRBD1 for D (6 bases). V was trimmed by 5 bases and J by 3 bases, leaving 16 bases between them. This CDR3 has 14 amino acids. CDR1 is DFQATT, CDR2 SNEGSKA, per germline (reference sequence). The CDR3 spells CSAQRGTNKETQYF. CDR3 DNA: TGCAGTGCTCAAAGGGGGACGAACAAAGAGACCCAGTACTTC.

This clonotype has more than one count but fewer than ten. The rearrangement uses TRBV4-2 and TRBJ2-1; D may be TRBD2 (6 bases). The CDR3 totals 14 residues. From germline, CDR1 is LGHNA and CDR2 YNFKEQ. Trimming stripped 0 bases from V and 6 bases from J, with 9 bases between. This CDR3 is CASSQEAGINEQFF. DNA for the CDR3: TGTGCCAGCAGCCAAGAGGCGGGGATCAATGAGCAGTTCTTC.

The V gene is TRBV5-1, the J gene TRBJ1-2; TRBD1 might be the D (5 bases). Trimming shortened V by 6 bases and J by 2 bases, and 14 bases separated the two germline ends. CDR3 length equals 14 residues. Germline CDR1 is SGHRS and CDR2 is YFSETQ. This chain's CDR3 is CASTEASGNYGYTF. In nucleotides, the CDR3 is TGCGCCAGCACCGAGGCCTCAGGGAACTATGGCTACACCTTC. Variable domain in full (rest from reference TRBV5-1 and TRBJ1-2): KAGVTQTPRYLIKTRGQQVTLSCSPISGHRSVSWYQQTPGQGLQFLFEYFSETQRNKGNFPGRFSGRQFSNSRSEMNVSTLELGDSALYLCASTEASGNYGYTFGSGTRLTVV.

This chain joins TRBV9 and TRBJ2-5; 7 nucleotides agree with TRBD2. The junction had 6 bases not matched to a gene; V was cut back by 0 bases and J by 4 bases. CDR3 size: 15 residues. From germline, CDR1 is SGDLS and CDR2 YYNGEE. The CDR3 sequence is CASSVGSGMGETQYF. CDR3 nucleotide sequence: TGTGCCAGCAGCGTAGGAAGCGGGATGGGAGAGACCCAGTACTTC.

This clonotype was recorded a few times. V usage is TRBV5-4 and J usage is TRBJ1-1; D is ambiguous. CDR3 length: 14 amino acids. Trimming took off 0 bases at V and 3 bases at J, with 9 bases between the two ends. Looked up from germline, CDR1 is SGHNT and CDR2 is YYREEE (reference sequence). CDR3 sequence reads: CASSLAGRDTEAFF. CDR3 nucleotide sequence: TGTGCCAGCAGCTTGGCCGGGAGGGACACTGAAGCTTTCTTT.

Ten or more counts support this clonotype. The chain employs TRBV12-3 or TRBV12-4 and TRBJ2-3, with TRBD2 as a possible D gene (6 bases). The CDR3 is 12 amino acids. The V and J ends lost 7 bases and 5 bases respectively, with 10 bases between them. Here the CDR3 DNA reads TGTGCCAGCACGCCGCGGGGAGATACGCAGTATTTT. Translated: CASTPRGDTQYF.

This clonotype was counted only a few times. The V and J genes are TRBV7-9 and TRBJ1-2, with D possibly matching TRBD1 (5 bases). Germline CDR1 reads SEHNR; CDR2 reads FQNEAQ (reference sequence). The CDR3 consists of 12 residues. The V end lost 6 bases, the J end lost 5 bases, and 10 bases lay between the germline ends. The DNA for the CDR3 is TGTGCCAGCAGTCGACAGACATATGGCTACACCTTC. Amino acids: CASSRQTYGYTF. Full variable domain (remainder filled in from reference TRBV7-9 and TRBJ1-2): DTGVSQNPRHKITKRGQNVTFRCDPISEHNRLYWYRQTLGQGPEFLTYFQNEAQLEKSRLLSDRFSAERPKGSFSTLEIQRTEQGDSAMYLCASSRQTYGYTFGSGTRLTVV.

This clonotype was found many times. V usage is TRBV29-1 and J usage is TRBJ1-4; 8 bases agree with TRBD1. Germline lookup yields CDR1 SQVTM and CDR2 ANQGSEA. V shed 4 bases and J 4 bases; nucleotides not matched to a gene: 5. The CDR3 loop spans 14 amino acids. This CDR3 reads CSVASTGVNEKLFF. In DNA form, the CDR3 reads TGCAGCGTTGCCTCGACAGGGGTTAATGAAAAACTGTTTTTT.

This clonotype was observed a few times. The rearrangement uses TRBV7-2 and TRBJ2-4; D could derive from TRBD1 or TRBD2 (5 bases each). Trimming removed 3 bases at V and 6 bases at J, with 12 bases between. The CDR3 has 14 residues. The germline gives CDR1 SGHTA, CDR2 FQGNSA. CDR3 nucleotides: TGTGCCAGCAGCTTGAGAGGGGCCCCAAACATTCAGTACTTC. Translation gives CASSLRGAPNIQYF.

The chain uses TRBV28 and TRBJ2-5; no clear D. V dropped 1 base and J dropped 5 bases, with 8 bases sitting between them. This CDR3 comprises 13 residues. Germline assignment: CDR1 MDHEN and CDR2 SYDVKM. The CDR3 loop is CASSLSVRETQYF. CDR3 coding DNA: TGTGCCAGCAGTTTATCCGTCCGCGAGACCCAGTACTTC.

This clonotype was detected only a few times. The V and J genes are TRBV27 and TRBJ2-7; tentatively, D is TRBD2 (5 bases). The V gene lost 7 bases and the J gene lost 1 base, with 14 bases spanning the gap. Germline V CDR1 and CDR2: MNHEY, SMNVEV (reference sequence). This CDR3 comprises 14 residues. DNA for the CDR3: TGTGCCAGCAAGATCGGCGGGCCGTCCTACGAGCAGTACTTC. It translates to CASKIGGPSYEQYF.

This chain joins TRBV20-1 and TRBJ2-1, with TRBD2 identical over 9 bases. Germline CDR1 is DFQATT and CDR2 is SNEGSKA (reference sequence). The junction had 12 bases not matched to a gene; V was cut back by 6 bases and J by 9 bases. The CDR3 extends over 14 amino acids. The CDR3 DNA sequence: TGCAGTGCCACCCCGGTAGCGGGAGCTGGTGAGCAGTTCTTC. Translated, it gives CSATPVAGAGEQFF.

This clonotype was counted many times. The chain has TRBV5-6 and TRBJ1-3; D unclear. Trimming removed 0 bases from V and 0 bases from J, with 4 bases in between. The CDR3 totals 14 residues. The germline gives CDR1 SGHDT, CDR2 YYEEEE. CDR3 amino acids: CASSLALSGNTIYF. CDR3 nucleotides: TGTGCCAGCAGCTTGGCCCTCTCTGGAAACACCATATATTTT.